This is a list of T cell receptor beta chains from one sample in a study of T-cell reconstitution after alpha-beta-depleted transplantation in children. TCRdb fed the PCR reads into MiXCR, producing one record per CDR3 protein. The table includes 600,000 to 700,000 distinct CDR3 sequences, under 15% detected once. Sequences were derived from PBMCs, sampled before TCRalphabeta/CD19-depleted stem cell transplant. The receptors shown here come from a girl aged 2-10 years with congenital amegakaryocytic thrombocytopenia, due to receive a stem cell transplant. Both conserved end residues are trimmed from each CDR3.

V: TRBV5-1
length: 12
J: TRBJ2-3
CDR3: ASSDRERSGGQY

V: TRBV20-1
length: 14
J: TRBJ2-2
CDR3: SARGIAGGGTGELF

V: TRBV11-2
length: 13
J: TRBJ2-3
CDR3: ASSWRDLQTDTQY

V: TRBV20-1
length: 13
J: TRBJ2-5
CDR3: SARSTSGSEETQY

V: TRBV28
length: 13
J: TRBJ2-7
CDR3: ASSLNSGSGYEQY

V: TRBV7-6
length: 11
J: TRBJ2-1
CDR3: ASSLRQLNEQF

V: TRBV6-4
length: 13
J: TRBJ2-6
CDR3: ASSRDSSGANVLT

V: TRBV5-1
length: 10
J: TRBJ2-7
CDR3: ASRPNPYEQY

V: TRBV7-7
length: 13
J: TRBJ2-5
CDR3: ASSLRDRGLETQY

V: TRBV5-5
length: 14
J: TRBJ2-3
CDR3: ASSSGTGTRLETQY

V: TRBV5-5
length: 13
J: TRBJ2-6
CDR3: ASSLVPPGANVLT

V: TRBV20-1
length: 8
J: TRBJ2-3
CDR3: SAHLGTQY

V: TRBV5-1
length: 13
J: TRBJ2-6
CDR3: ASSFGSSGANVLT

V: TRBV7-6
length: 13
J: TRBJ2-5
CDR3: ASSHTGGRVETQY

V: TRBV27
length: 10
J: TRBJ1-2
CDR3: ASRHSRDGYT

V: TRBV7-8
length: 11
J: TRBJ2-2
CDR3: ASSFSVAGELF

V: TRBV18
length: 12
J: TRBJ2-2
CDR3: ASSPDPRTGELF

V: TRBV5-1
length: 9
J: TRBJ1-2
CDR3: ASGDFYGYT

V: TRBV29-1
length: 11
J: TRBJ2-1
CDR3: SVALAGNNEQF

V: TRBV7-2
length: 12
J: TRBJ1-5
CDR3: ASSLKSWARPQH

V: TRBV7-6
length: 12
J: TRBJ2-3
CDR3: ASSSPGPADTQY

V: TRBV5-1
length: 12
J: TRBJ2-4
CDR3: ASSLVQGQNIQY

V: TRBV18
length: 13
J: TRBJ2-7
CDR3: ASSPDQYLSYEQY

V: TRBV6-1
length: 11
J: TRBJ2-3
CDR3: ASKDRLIDTQY

V: TRBV12-3/TRBV12-4
length: 14
J: TRBJ2-2
CDR3: ASSPLGGTGPGELF

V: TRBV3-1
length: 17
J: TRBJ2-1
CDR3: ASSQDGGGLAWINNEQF

V: TRBV5-1
length: 13
J: TRBJ2-7
CDR3: ASSLNPDRGYEQY

V: TRBV30
length: 11
J: TRBJ2-1
CDR3: AWSEGSGGPRF

V: TRBV5-1
length: 11
J: TRBJ2-3
CDR3: ASSHGGTDTQY

V: TRBV20-1
length: 12
J: TRBJ2-1
CDR3: SATRLASYNEQF

V: TRBV10-3
length: 13
J: TRBJ2-5
CDR3: AISAALVGGETQY

V: TRBV20-1
length: 13
J: TRBJ2-1
CDR3: SAPGRKSSYNEQF

V: TRBV12-3/TRBV12-4
length: 11
J: TRBJ1-1
CDR3: ASSAFEAQEAF

V: TRBV6-5
length: 12
J: TRBJ2-7
CDR3: ASSYGRDTVEQY

V: TRBV7-3
length: 13
J: TRBJ2-1
CDR3: ASSSDRGGDNEQF

V: TRBV20-1
length: 11
J: TRBJ2-2
CDR3: SASGSANGELF

V: TRBV11-2
length: 10
J: TRBJ2-3
CDR3: ASSRSEVTQY

V: TRBV7-2
length: 14
J: TRBJ1-5
CDR3: ASSLALAVSNQPQH

V: TRBV12-3/TRBV12-4
length: 13
J: TRBJ2-7
CDR3: ASSPGLAGPYEQY

V: TRBV20-1
length: 11
J: TRBJ2-1
CDR3: SGSQGAKNEQF

V: TRBV3-1
length: 12
J: TRBJ1-1
CDR3: ASSQVFGAPEAF

V: TRBV20-1
length: 9
J: TRBJ1-1
CDR3: SARENAEAF

V: TRBV6-5
length: 15
J: TRBJ1-4
CDR3: ASSSLGISGTNEKLF

V: TRBV20-1
length: 11
J: TRBJ2-3
CDR3: SARLAHTDTQY

V: TRBV10-3
length: 14
J: TRBJ2-1
CDR3: AISESDSIPYNEQF

V: TRBV29-1
length: 10
J: TRBJ2-7
CDR3: SVQGAKYEQY

V: TRBV12-3/TRBV12-4
length: 11
J: TRBJ2-7
CDR3: ASSLLVRGEQY

V: TRBV20-1
length: 13
J: TRBJ2-7
CDR3: SARGTSGSFDEQY

V: TRBV27
length: 13
J: TRBJ1-4
CDR3: ASTTLRRENEKLF

V: TRBV14
length: 12
J: TRBJ2-7
CDR3: ASSQSPGPLEQY

V: TRBV29-1
length: 14
J: TRBJ1-2
CDR3: SVGARGQPRNYGYT

V: TRBV29-1
length: 14
J: TRBJ1-1
CDR3: SVDARGGVGSTEAF

V: TRBV12-3/TRBV12-4
length: 10
J: TRBJ1-5
CDR3: ASRRINQPQH

V: TRBV12-3/TRBV12-4
length: 12
J: TRBJ2-5
CDR3: ASSLNQFDETQY

V: TRBV27
length: 11
J: TRBJ2-3
CDR3: ATVDSNSDTQY